A single T cell receptor beta chain is shown here with its context. CDR1 and CDR2 (germline): SGHNT, YYREEE (reference sequence). The CDR3 runs to 14 residues. Trimming took 3 bases from V and 3 from J, leaving 13 bases between them. These data originate in a study of OX40 agonist ivuxolimab in advanced cancers. Method: immunoSEQ multiplex PCR; TCRdb's copy keeps in-frame clones and lacks some. Among some 72,000 clones listed, almost 95% were seen once. The chain joins TRBV5-4 to TRBJ2-7; D gene ambiguous. The sample here was CD4+ or CD8+ T cells sorted from blood, taken in a trial of the OX40 agonist ivuxolimab. The source of this sequence is an adult with an advanced solid tumor such as melanoma, head and neck, liver or kidney cancer. The CDR3 nucleotides read TGTGCCAGCAGCTCCGCCCGTGGTGGCTACGAGCAGTACTTC. Protein: CASSSARGGYEQYF.